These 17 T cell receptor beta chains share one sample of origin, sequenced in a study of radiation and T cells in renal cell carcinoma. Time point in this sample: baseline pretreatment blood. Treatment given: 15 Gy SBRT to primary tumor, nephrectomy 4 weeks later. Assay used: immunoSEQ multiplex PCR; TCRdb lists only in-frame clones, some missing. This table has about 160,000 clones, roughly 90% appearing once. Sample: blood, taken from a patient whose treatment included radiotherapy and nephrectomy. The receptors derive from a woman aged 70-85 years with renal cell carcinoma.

As DNA, the CDR3 is TGTGCCAGCAGTAACCTAGCGGGTGGGATCGATGAGCAGTTCTTC. Translating it yields CASSNLAGGIDEQFF. The chain joins TRBV27 to TRBJ2-1; 8 bases fit TRBD2. From germline, CDR1 is MNHEY and CDR2 SMNVEV (reference sequence). The junction had 11 bases not matched to a gene; V was cut back by 5 bases and J by 8 bases. The CDR3 is made up of 15 amino acids.

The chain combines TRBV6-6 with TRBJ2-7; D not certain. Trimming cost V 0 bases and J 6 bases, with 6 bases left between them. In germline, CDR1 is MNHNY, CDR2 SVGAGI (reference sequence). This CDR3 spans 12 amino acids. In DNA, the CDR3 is TGTGCCAGCAGTTACTCTAGGGCCGAGCAGTACTTC. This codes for CASSYSRAEQYF.

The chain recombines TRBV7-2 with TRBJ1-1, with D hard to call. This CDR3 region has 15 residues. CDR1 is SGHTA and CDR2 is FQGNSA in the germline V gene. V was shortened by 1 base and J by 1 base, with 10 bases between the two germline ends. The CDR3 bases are TGTGCCAGCAGCTTAGGCTACAGTCCGAACACTGAAGCTTTCTTT. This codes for CASSLGYSPNTEAFF.

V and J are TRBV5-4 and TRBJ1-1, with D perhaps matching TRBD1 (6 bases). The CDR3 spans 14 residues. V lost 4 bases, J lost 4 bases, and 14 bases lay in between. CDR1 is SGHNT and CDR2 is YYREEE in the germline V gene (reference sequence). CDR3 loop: CASSTGAPSTEAFF. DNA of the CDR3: TGTGCCAGCAGCACGGGGGCCCCCAGCACTGAAGCTTTCTTT.

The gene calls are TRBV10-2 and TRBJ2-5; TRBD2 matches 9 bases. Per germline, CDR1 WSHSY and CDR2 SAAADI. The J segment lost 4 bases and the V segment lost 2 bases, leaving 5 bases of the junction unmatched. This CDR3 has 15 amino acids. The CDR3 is CASSEGAGGGETQYF. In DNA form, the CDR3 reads TGCGCCAGCAGTGAGGGAGCGGGGGGAGGAGAGACCCAGTACTTC.

DNA for the CDR3: TGTGCCAGCAGCCCTAGCGGGGGGTACAATGAGCAGTTCTTC. Translating it yields CASSPSGGYNEQFF. V and J are TRBV7-3 and TRBJ2-1; 11 bases map to TRBD2. Trimming cost V 5 bases and J 4 bases; bases outside gene matches: 1. Germline V CDR1 and CDR2: SGHTA, FQGTGA. The CDR3 consists of 14 residues.

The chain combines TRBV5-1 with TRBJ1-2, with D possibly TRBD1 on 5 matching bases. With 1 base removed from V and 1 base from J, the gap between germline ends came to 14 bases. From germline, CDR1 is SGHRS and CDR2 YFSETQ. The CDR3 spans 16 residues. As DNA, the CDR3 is TGCGCCAGCAGCTTGAGGCCCGGGACGGATAACTATGGCTACACCTTC. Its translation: CASSLRPGTDNYGYTF.

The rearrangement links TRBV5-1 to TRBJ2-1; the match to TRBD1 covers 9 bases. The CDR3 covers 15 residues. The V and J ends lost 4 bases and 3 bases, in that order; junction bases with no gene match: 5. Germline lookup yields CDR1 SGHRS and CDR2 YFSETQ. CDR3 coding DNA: TGCGCCAGCAGCGTGACAGGGGGAGACTACAATGAGCAGTTCTTC. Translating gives CASSVTGGDYNEQFF.

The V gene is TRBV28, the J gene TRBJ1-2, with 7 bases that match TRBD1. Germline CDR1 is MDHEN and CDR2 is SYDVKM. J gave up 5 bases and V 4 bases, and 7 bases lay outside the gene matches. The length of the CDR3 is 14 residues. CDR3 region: CASSSQTGPYGYTF. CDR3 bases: TGTGCCAGCAGTTCCCAGACAGGGCCATATGGCTACACCTTC.

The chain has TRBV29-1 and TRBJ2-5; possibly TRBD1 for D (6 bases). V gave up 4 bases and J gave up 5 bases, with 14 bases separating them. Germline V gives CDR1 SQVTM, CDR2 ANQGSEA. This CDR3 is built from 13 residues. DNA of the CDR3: TGCAGCGTTGTAGGTCAGGGGTGGGAGACCCAGTACTTC. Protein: CSVVGQGWETQYF. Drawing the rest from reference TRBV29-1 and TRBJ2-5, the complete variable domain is SAVISQKPSRDICQRGTSLTIQCQVDSQVTMMFWYRQQPGQSLTLIATANQGSEATYESGFVIDKFPISRPNLTFSTLTVSNMSPEDSSIYLCSVVGQGWETQYFGPGTRLLVL.

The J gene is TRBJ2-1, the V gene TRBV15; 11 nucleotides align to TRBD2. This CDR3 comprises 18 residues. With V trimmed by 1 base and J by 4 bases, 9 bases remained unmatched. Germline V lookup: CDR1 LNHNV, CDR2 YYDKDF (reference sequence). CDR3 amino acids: CATSRGLAGGSLYNEQFF. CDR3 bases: TGTGCCACCAGCAGAGGGCTAGCGGGGGGTTCCCTTTACAATGAGCAGTTCTTC.

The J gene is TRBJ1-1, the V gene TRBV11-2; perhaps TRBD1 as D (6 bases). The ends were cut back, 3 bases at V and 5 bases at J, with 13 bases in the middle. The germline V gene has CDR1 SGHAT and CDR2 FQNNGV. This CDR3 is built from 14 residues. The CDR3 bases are TGTGCCAGCAGCTTGGGGGGGCAGAAAACTGAAGCTTTCTTT. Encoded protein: CASSLGGQKTEAFF.

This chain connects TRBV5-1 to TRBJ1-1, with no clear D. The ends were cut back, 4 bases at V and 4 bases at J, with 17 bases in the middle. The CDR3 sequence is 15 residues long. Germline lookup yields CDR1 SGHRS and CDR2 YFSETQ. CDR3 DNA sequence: TGCGCCAGCAGCGACCTCTTCGGTAGGGTCACTGAAGCTTTCTTT. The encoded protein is CASSDLFGRVTEAFF.

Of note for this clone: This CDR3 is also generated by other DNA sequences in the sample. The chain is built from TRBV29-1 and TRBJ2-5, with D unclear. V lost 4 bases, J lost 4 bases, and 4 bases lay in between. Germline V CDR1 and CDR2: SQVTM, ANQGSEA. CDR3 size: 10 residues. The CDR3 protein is CSVGGETQYF. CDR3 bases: TGCAGCGTTGGCGGAGAGACCCAGTACTTC.

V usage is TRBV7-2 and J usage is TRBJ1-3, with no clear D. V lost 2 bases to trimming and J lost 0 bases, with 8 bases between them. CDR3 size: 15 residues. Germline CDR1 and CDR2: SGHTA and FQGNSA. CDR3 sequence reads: CASSLSHSSGNTIYF. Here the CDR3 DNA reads TGTGCCAGCAGCTTATCCCACAGCTCTGGAAACACCATATATTTT.

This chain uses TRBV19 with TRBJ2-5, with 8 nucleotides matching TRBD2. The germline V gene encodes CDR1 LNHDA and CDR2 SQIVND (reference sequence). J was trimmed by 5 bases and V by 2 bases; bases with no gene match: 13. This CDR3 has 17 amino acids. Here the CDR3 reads CASSISQRGTPPETQYF. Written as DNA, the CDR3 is TGTGCCAGTAGTATATCACAGCGGGGGACCCCTCCGGAGACCCAGTACTTC.

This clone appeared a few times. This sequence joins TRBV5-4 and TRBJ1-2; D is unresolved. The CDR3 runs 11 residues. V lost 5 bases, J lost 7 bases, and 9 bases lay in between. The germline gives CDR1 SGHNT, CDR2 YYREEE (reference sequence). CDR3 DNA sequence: TGTGCCAGCAGGGCAGGAAGTGGCTACACCTTC. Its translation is CASRAGSGYTF.